This T cell receptor beta chain comes out of a study of spatial heterogeneity in lung cancer. Turning to the study itself: Combinations of a unique TCR and a UMI were tallied in raw reads, and on average each appeared more than ten times.

Time point reported: sample taken at primary tumor resection. Tumor, nontumor lung or frozen PBMC supplied whole RNA, sequenced without sorting. Study results and caveats: How many expanded intratumoral alpha and beta TCRs were present tracked the tumor mutation count, which was a count of nonsynonymous mutations.

This clonotype has a count of ten or more. The antigen remains undetermined. This beta chain is an unintended read in a library built for alpha chains; its size means little. Every molecule of TCR cDNA had its own unique molecular identifier. TCRdb analysed the 5' RACE reads with MiXCR anew, one entry per CDR3 protein. The table includes 9,800 or so distinct CDR3 sequences, less than 7.5% detected once. Germline CDR1 and CDR2: KGHSH and LQKENI. V shed 4 bases and J shed 3 bases, with 13 bases lying between them. The length of the CDR3 is 14 residues. The sequence came from a male donor with early-stage non-small cell lung cancer. The sample was lung tumor tissue, taken at surgery. The rearrangement uses TRBV18 and TRBJ2-7, with D tentatively TRBD1 (6 bases). The CDR3 sequence is CASSLRQVNYEQYF. DNA of the CDR3: TGTGCCAGCTCACTACGACAGGTAAACTACGAGCAGTACTTC.